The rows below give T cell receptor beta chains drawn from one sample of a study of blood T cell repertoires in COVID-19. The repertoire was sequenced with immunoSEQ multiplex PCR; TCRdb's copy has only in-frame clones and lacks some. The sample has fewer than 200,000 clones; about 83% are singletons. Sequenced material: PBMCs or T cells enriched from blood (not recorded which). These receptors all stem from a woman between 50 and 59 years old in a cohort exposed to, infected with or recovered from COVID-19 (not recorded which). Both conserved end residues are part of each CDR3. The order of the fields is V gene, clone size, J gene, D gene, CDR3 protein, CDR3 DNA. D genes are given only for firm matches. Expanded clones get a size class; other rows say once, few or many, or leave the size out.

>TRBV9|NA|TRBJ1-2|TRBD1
CASSGTGTGGGGYTF
TGTGCCAGCAGCGGAACCGGGACAGGGGGCGGGGGCTACACCTTC
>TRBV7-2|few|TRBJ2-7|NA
CASSPTSFGSYEQYF
TGTGCCAGCAGCCCTACTAGTTTCGGCTCCTACGAGCAGTACTTC
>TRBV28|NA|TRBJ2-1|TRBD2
CASITPTSGRYEQFF
TGTGCCAGCATTACACCGACTAGCGGGAGATATGAGCAGTTCTTC
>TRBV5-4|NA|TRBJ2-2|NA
CASSFGGRGDTGELFF
TGTGCCAGCAGCTTTGGGGGGAGAGGCGACACCGGGGAGCTGTTTTTT
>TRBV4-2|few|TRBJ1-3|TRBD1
CASSPLTGGSGNTIYF
TGTGCCAGCAGCCCACTCACAGGGGGCTCTGGAAACACCATATATTTT
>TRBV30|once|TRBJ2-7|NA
CAWSDQYEQYF
TGTGCCTGGAGTGATCAATACGAGCAGTACTTC
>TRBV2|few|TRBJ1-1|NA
CASRGSRDNTEAFF
TGTGCCAGCAGGGGCAGTCGTGATAACACTGAAGCTTTCTTT
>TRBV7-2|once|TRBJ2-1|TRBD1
CASMTGISYNEQFF
TGTGCCAGCATGACAGGGATCTCCTACAATGAGCAGTTCTTC
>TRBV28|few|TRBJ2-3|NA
CASSFPITGTSTDTQYF
TGTGCCAGCAGTTTCCCGATAACGGGGACTAGCACAGATACGCAGTATTTT
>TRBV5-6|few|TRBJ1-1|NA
CASSLAETVEAFF
TGTGCCAGCAGCTTGGCCGAAACAGTTGAAGCTTTCTTT
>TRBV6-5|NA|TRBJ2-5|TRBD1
CASSTGGYETQYF
TGTGCCAGCAGTACAGGGGGCTATGAGACCCAGTACTTC
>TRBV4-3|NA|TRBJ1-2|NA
CASSLQGNYGYTF
TGCGCCAGCAGCCTACAGGGAAACTATGGCTACACCTTC
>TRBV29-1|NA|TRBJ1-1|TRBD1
CSVGQGAKDTEAFF
TGCAGCGTCGGACAGGGGGCAAAGGACACTGAAGCTTTCTTT
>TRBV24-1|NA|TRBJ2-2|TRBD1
CATSDRTGGGSGELFF
TGTGCCACCAGTGACCGGACAGGGGGAGGTTCCGGGGAGCTGTTTTTT
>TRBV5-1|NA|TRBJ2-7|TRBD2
CASSPGLGYEQYF
TGCGCCAGCAGCCCAGGACTAGGCTACGAGCAGTACTTC
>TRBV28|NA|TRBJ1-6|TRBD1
CATMTGQYNSPLHF
TGTGCCACCATGACGGGACAGTATAATTCACCCCTCCACTTT
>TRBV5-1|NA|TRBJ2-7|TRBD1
CASSAGQGSSDEQYF
TGCGCCAGCAGCGCCGGACAGGGGAGTAGCGACGAGCAGTACTTC
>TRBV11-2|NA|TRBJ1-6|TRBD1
CASSIGTAINSPLHF
TGTGCCAGCAGCATCGGGACAGCTATTAATTCACCCCTCCACTTT
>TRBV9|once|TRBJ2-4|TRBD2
CASSVDWKGGSPNF
TGTGCCAGCAGCGTAGATTGGAAGGGCGGGAGCCCGAACTTC
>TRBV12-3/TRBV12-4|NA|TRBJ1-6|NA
CASSLAPSPPHHF
TGTGCCAGCAGTTTAGCCCCCAGTCCTCCCCACCACTTT
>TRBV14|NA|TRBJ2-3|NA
CASSQDPAIDTQYF
TGTGCTAGCAGCCAAGATCCAGCGATAGATACGCAGTATTTT
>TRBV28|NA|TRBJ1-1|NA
CASSLGLARNTEAFF
TGTGCCAGCAGTTTGGGGCTAGCGCGTAACACTGAAGCTTTCTTT
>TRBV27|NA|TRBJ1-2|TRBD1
CASSQGGGGSGGYTF
TGTGCCAGCAGTCAAGGAGGAGGGGGCAGTGGTGGCTACACCTTC
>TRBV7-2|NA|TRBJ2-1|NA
CASSSFFGQYNEQFF
TGTGCCAGCAGCTCTTTTTTCGGACAGTACAATGAGCAGTTCTTC
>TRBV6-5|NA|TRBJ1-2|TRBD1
CASSLRQGWGYGYTF
TGTGCCAGCAGTTTGAGACAGGGTTGGGGCTATGGCTACACCTTC
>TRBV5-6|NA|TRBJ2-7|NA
CASSFAPGPTYEQYF
TGTGCCAGCAGCTTCGCACCAGGGCCGACCTACGAGCAGTACTTC
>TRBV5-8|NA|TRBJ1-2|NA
CASSPLTVNYGYTF
TGTGCCAGCAGCCCCCTGACAGTTAACTATGGCTACACCTTC
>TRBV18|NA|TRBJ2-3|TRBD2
CASSPWTSGTDTQYF
TGTGCCAGCTCACCGTGGACTAGCGGCACAGATACGCAGTATTTT
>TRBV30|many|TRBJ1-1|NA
CAWADKIMNTEAFF
TGTGCCTGGGCGGACAAAATCATGAACACTGAAGCTTTCTTT
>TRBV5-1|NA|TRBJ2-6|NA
CASSHGQTGANVLTF
TGCGCCAGCAGCCACGGACAGACTGGGGCCAACGTCCTGACTTTC
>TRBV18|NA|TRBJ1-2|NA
CASSPPYLGAGTVGYTF
TGTGCCAGCTCACCACCGTACTTGGGGGCCGGGACGGTAGGCTACACCTTC
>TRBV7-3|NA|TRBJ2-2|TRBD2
CASTVRAGVGELFF
TGTGCCAGCACTGTCCGAGCGGGAGTTGGGGAGCTGTTTTTT
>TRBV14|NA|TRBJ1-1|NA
CASSPWREAEAFF
TGTGCCAGCAGCCCTTGGAGAGAGGCTGAAGCTTTCTTT
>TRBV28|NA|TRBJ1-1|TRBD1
CASRRTGGRKTEAFF
TGTGCCAGCAGGCGGACAGGGGGCAGGAAGACTGAAGCTTTCTTT
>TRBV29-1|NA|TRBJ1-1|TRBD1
CSVKTGGDTEAFF
TGCAGCGTTAAGACAGGGGGGGACACTGAAGCTTTCTTT
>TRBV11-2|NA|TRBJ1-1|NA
CASSSGTSTEAFF
TGTGCCAGCAGCTCGGGAACTTCAACTGAAGCTTTCTTT
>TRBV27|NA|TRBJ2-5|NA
CASSFEETQYF
TGTGCCAGCAGTTTTGAGGAGACCCAGTACTTC
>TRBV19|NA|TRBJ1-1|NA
CASSTGHPTEAFF
TGTGCCAGTAGTACGGGACACCCCACTGAAGCTTTCTTT
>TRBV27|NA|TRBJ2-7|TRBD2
CASSPYAGGSYEQYF
TGTGCCAGCAGTCCCTACGCGGGGGGCTCCTACGAGCAGTACTTC
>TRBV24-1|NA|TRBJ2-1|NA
CATSDFRGSTYNEQFF
TGTGCCACCAGTGATTTTCGGGGTAGCACCTACAATGAGCAGTTCTTC
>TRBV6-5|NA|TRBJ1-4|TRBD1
CASSYHGQGLFF
TGTGCCAGCAGTTACCACGGACAGGGACTGTTTTTT
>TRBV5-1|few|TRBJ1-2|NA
CASSPEGLANYGYTF
TGCGCCAGCAGCCCGGAGGGGCTAGCTAACTATGGCTACACCTTC
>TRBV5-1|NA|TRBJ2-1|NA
CASSSRLYAAAYNEQFF
TGCGCCAGCAGCTCCCGTCTATACGCCGCGGCCTACAATGAGCAGTTCTTC
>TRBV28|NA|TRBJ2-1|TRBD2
CASSSRLAGSYNEQFF
TGTGCCAGCAGTTCAAGACTAGCGGGCTCCTACAATGAGCAGTTCTTC
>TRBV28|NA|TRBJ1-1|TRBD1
CASGLTGLEDEAFF
TGTGCCAGCGGGCTGACAGGGCTCGAAGATGAAGCTTTCTTT
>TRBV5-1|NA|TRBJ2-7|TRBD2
CASSLAMGGDEQYF
TGCGCCAGCAGCTTGGCCATGGGAGGGGACGAGCAGTACTTC